The subject of this entry is one TCR beta chain. Its antigen is not identified. The protocol was immunoSEQ multiplex PCR, while the TCRdb copy is restricted to in-frame clones and leaves out a portion. Of 1 million to 1.3 million clones detected, 75% to 80% appear once; the ten largest clones hold 0.61%. Donors, healthy HIV-negative adults, lacked recent acute infections or vaccinations. Naive CD4+ cells were CD45RA-selected; the remaining cells were memory. The germline V gene encodes CDR1 KGHSH and CDR2 LQKENI. The CDR3 is made up of 18 amino acids. V was pared by 6 bases and J by 0 bases, with 23 bases between. The sample comes from a study of shared clonotypes between healthy human individuals. Study outcomes and limitations: Tissue TCR repertoires likely differ from these blood-only repertoires.

Specimen: memory CD4+ T cells from PBMCs. The subset: CD45RA-negative fraction. This sequence joins TRBV18 and TRBJ1-1, with a possible D match to TRBD1 (6 bases). The receptor's source is a man aged 18 to 29 in good health. Some clones in this sample may be carry-over from other donors' samples. CDR3 DNA sequence: TGTGCCAGCTCCCTCCTAGCCGGGACAAAGTTCATGAACACTGAAGCTTTCTTT. This gives the protein CASSLLAGTKFMNTEAFF.